The TCR beta chain under discussion was sequenced for a study of cytomegalovirus exposure and HLA in healthy donors. Study-wide points: Later analysis showed TCR association rates varying by HLA locus, highest for DRB1 and lowest for HLA-C.

PCR primers comprised 60 Vbeta and 13 Jbeta primers. Some clones are missing from TCRdb's copy, which holds only in-frame ones; the method was immunoSEQ multiplex PCR. The sample lists 150,000 to 200,000 clones; 70% to 90% were seen once. This clone was found once. The antigen remains undetermined. The J segment lost 3 bases and the V segment lost 4 bases, leaving 5 bases of the junction unmatched. The CDR3 totals 14 residues. Germline values: CDR1 LGHNA, CDR2 YSLEER. The sequence derives from a man younger than 30 in good health and CMV-seropositive. The specimen sequenced was PBMCs. The chain couples TRBV4-3 to TRBJ1-2, with 7 bases lining up with TRBD1. The CDR3 DNA reads TGCGCCAGCAGCCCGTCGACAGGGTACTATGGCTACACCTTC. This codes for CASSPSTGYYGYTF.